The 7 T cell receptor beta chains presented below share a single source sample, sequenced in a study of T cell clonality in common variable immunodeficiency. Generated by immunoSEQ multiplex PCR, the TCRdb table keeps only in-frame clones and is missing some. This set yields about 39,000 clones and no singletons; the top ten hold around 3%. Specimen: peripheral blood mononuclear cells. The receptor source for this set is a person between 18 and 69 years old in good health.

This clone was recorded many times. The sequenced fragment ends 3 residues before the CDR3 boundary, so the rest is inferred from the germline J gene. The chain employs TRBV10-3 and TRBJ2-7, with TRBD2 matching 11 bases. Trimming took 0 bases from V and 4 from J; bases not matched to a gene: 11. Per the germline V gene, CDR1 is ENHRY and CDR2 is SYGVKD. The CDR3 is 18 residues long. The chain's CDR3 is CAISESPALAGGQYEQYF. The part of the CDR3 DNA that was read is TGTGCCATCAGTGAGTCGCCGGCTCTAGCGGGAGGTCAATACGAG.

This clone was seen many times. Sequencing ends 3 residues short of the CDR3 end; the germline J gene provides the rest. Other nucleotide sequences in the sample specify the same CDR3. The chain couples TRBV5-1 to TRBJ2-7; 9 bases match TRBD2. Per the germline V gene, CDR1 is SGHRS and CDR2 is YFSETQ. Germline trimming cut 1 base from V and 2 bases from J; bases unmatched to any gene: 4. The CDR3 covers 15 residues. CDR3 in amino acids: CASSLLASGTYEQYF. The covered CDR3 bases are TGCGCCAGCAGCTTGTTAGCTAGCGGGACCTACGAG.

This clone was recorded at least ten times. With the read ending 3 residues before the CDR3 end, the germline J gene is used to fill in that end. The V call is TRBV19, the J call TRBJ2-7; the D gene is possibly TRBD2 (6 bases). Germline V CDR1 and CDR2: LNHDA, SQIVND (reference sequence). With 1 base removed from V and 3 bases from J, the gap between germline ends came to 13 bases. This CDR3 is built from 15 residues. The CDR3 spells CASSIALGGGYEQYF. The sequenced CDR3 bases are TGTGCCAGTAGTATAGCCCTGGGGGGAGGCTACGAG.

This clone was counted many times. Read sequence stops 3 residues before the CDR3 end, and the germline J gene provides the missing end. The chain couples TRBV7-9 to TRBJ2-2, with D perhaps TRBD1 (5 bases). The CDR3 loop spans 15 amino acids. V lost 3 bases and J lost 5, with 13 bases in between. The germline V gene has CDR1 SEHNR and CDR2 FQNEAQ (reference sequence). The CDR3 here is CASSFETVHTGELFF. The DNA read from the CDR3 is TGTGCCAGCAGCTTCGAGACAGTTCATACCGGGGAG.

About this clone itself: Sequencing ends 3 residues short of the CDR3 end; the germline J gene provides the rest. The rearrangement links TRBV18 to TRBJ2-3, with D possibly TRBD1 on 5 matching bases. CDR1 KGHSH and CDR2 LQKENI come from the germline V gene. This CDR3 has 13 amino acids. The CDR3 DNA, read in part, is TGTGCCAGCTCACCACCGGGGCAGGAGACG. Protein sequence: CASSPPGQET. The whole CDR3 sequence is CASSPPGQETQYF.

This clone has at least ten counts. From the germline J gene comes the end of the CDR3, since the read stops 3 residues before it. The chain employs TRBV5-1 and TRBJ1-5, with 7 bases identical to TRBD1. Looked up from germline, CDR1 is SGHRS and CDR2 is YFSETQ. The junction had 16 bases not matched to a gene; V was cut back by 4 bases and J by 6 bases. The CDR3 sequence is 17 residues long. Incomplete CDR3 DNA: TGCGCCAGCAGCCCCACGTTCCGACAGGGAGGAGGTCAGCCC. Translation: CASSPTFRQGGGQP. The full CDR3 protein reads CASSPTFRQGGGQPQHF.

This clone appeared many times. The observed sequence ends 3 residues before the CDR3 terminus, with the missing tail filled in from the germline J gene. The chain links TRBV29-1 to TRBJ1-3; the match to TRBD1 covers 9 bases. Unmatched junction bases numbered 2, after V lost 5 bases and J lost 0 bases. Germline CDR1 reads SQVTM; CDR2 reads ANQGSEA. The length of the CDR3 is 14 residues. This CDR3 is CSVWDRASGNTIYF. CDR3 DNA, as far as it was read: TGCAGCGTTTGGGACAGGGCCTCTGGAAACACC.